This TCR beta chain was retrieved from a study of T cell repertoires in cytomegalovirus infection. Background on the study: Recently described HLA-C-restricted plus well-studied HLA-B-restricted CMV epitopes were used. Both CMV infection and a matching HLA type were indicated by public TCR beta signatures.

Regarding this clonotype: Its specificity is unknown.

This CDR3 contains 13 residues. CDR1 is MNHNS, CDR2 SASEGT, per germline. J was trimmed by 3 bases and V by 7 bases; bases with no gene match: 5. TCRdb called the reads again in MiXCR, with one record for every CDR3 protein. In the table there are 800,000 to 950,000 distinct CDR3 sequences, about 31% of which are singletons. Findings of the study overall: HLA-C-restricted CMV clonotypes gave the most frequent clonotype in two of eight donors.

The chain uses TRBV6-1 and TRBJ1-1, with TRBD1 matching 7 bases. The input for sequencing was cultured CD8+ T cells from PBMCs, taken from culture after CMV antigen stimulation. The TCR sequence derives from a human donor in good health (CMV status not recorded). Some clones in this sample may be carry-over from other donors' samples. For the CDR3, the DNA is TGTGCCAGCACGTCAGGGGGATACACTGAAGCTTTCTTT. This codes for CASTSGGYTEAFF.